The 14 T cell receptor beta chains in this list originate from one sample, sequenced in a study of blood T cell repertoires in COVID-19. TCRdb's table, derived via immunoSEQ multiplex PCR, lists solely in-frame clones and lacks some. The sample has some 200,000 clones, 94% seen once. Sample: peripheral blood. The receptors were gathered from a young man with COVID-19, enrolled during active disease.

The rearrangement joins TRBV4-2 to TRBJ1-4; D call uncertain. Trimming pared 0 bases from V and 3 bases from J, leaving 11 bases between. The germline gives CDR1 LGHNA, CDR2 YNFKEQ. There are 16 residues in the CDR3. CDR3 sequence: CASSQESRNSNEKLFF. The CDR3 nucleotides read TGTGCCAGCAGCCAAGAGAGCAGGAACTCTAATGAAAAACTGTTTTTT.

V gene TRBV11-2 combines with J gene TRBJ2-7; D perhaps matches TRBD2 (6 bases). V dropped 0 bases and J dropped 3 bases, with 15 bases sitting between them. CDR1 and CDR2 from the germline V gene are SGHAT and FQNNGV. The CDR3 spans 16 residues. The CDR3 protein is CASSLDIGQGGYEQYF. CDR3 sequence (DNA): TGTGCCAGCAGCTTAGATATTGGCCAGGGAGGCTACGAGCAGTACTTC.

The V gene is TRBV28, the J gene TRBJ2-6; D uncertain. The V and J ends lost 3 bases and 0 bases respectively, with 6 bases between them. Looked up from germline, CDR1 is MDHEN and CDR2 is SYDVKM. CDR3 length: 15 amino acids. The CDR3 DNA reads as TGTGCCAGCAGTTTGTCGGGCTCTGGGGCCAACGTCCTGACTTTC. This gives the protein CASSLSGSGANVLTF.

The chain recombines TRBV3-1 (or the pseudogene TRBV3-2) with TRBJ2-5; TRBD2 matches 9 bases. The germline gives CDR1 LGHDT, CDR2 YNNKEL (reference sequence). Trimming removed 2 bases from V and 5 bases from J; junction bases left unmatched: 6. This CDR3 has 15 amino acids. The CDR3 here is CASSQPLAGLETQYF. The CDR3 DNA sequence: TGTGCCAGCAGCCAACCACTAGCGGGTCTGGAGACCCAGTACTTC.

This clone showed up just once. The chain joins TRBV5-1 to TRBJ2-5, with unresolved D. The ends were cut back, 4 bases at V and 4 bases at J, with 8 bases in the middle. CDR3 length equals 12 residues. CDR1 and CDR2 from the germline V gene are SGHRS and YFSETQ. The CDR3 nucleotides read TGCGCCAGCAGCCCACAACGAGAGACCCAGTACTTC. It codes for CASSPQRETQYF.

The chain employs TRBV5-4 and TRBJ1-1; 9 bases align to TRBD1. This CDR3 has 16 residues. Germline V gene sequence: CDR1 SGHNT, CDR2 YYREEE (reference sequence). J gave up 0 bases and V 4 bases, and 7 bases lay outside the gene matches. The CDR3 sequence: CASSASWTGVNTEAFF. CDR3 sequence (DNA): TGTGCCAGCAGCGCAAGTTGGACAGGGGTGAACACTGAAGCTTTCTTT. The whole variable domain, filled in from reference TRBV5-4 and TRBJ1-1, reads ETGVTQSPTHLIKTRGQQVTLRCSSQSGHNTVSWYQQALGQGPQFIFQYYREEENGRGNFPPRFSGLQFPNYSSELNVNALELDDSALYLCASSASWTGVNTEAFFGQGTRLTVV.

The chain recombines TRBV7-6 with TRBJ2-2; TRBD1 agrees at 11 bases. Germline V gives CDR1 SGHVS, CDR2 FNYEAQ. The length of the CDR3 is 21 residues. Germline trimming cut 0 bases from V and 3 bases from J; bases unmatched to any gene: 15. Here the CDR3 reads CASSLALRDRGYSVDTGELFF. The DNA of the CDR3 is TGTGCCAGCAGCTTAGCCCTCCGGGACAGGGGGTATTCGGTCGACACCGGGGAGCTGTTTTTT.

The V call is TRBV18, the J call TRBJ2-1, with 8 positions matching TRBD2. This CDR3 has 14 amino acids. With V trimmed by 0 bases and J by 9 bases, 4 bases remained unmatched. Per germline, CDR1 KGHSH and CDR2 LQKENI. The chain's CDR3 is CASSPPSTSGEQFF. CDR3 nucleotides: TGTGCCAGCTCACCACCGAGCACTAGCGGTGAGCAGTTCTTC.

The chain is built from TRBV11-2 and TRBJ2-1; 8 bases are a match to TRBD2. The CDR3 is made up of 14 amino acids. Looked up from germline, CDR1 is SGHAT and CDR2 is FQNNGV. The junction had 6 bases not matched to a gene; V was cut back by 3 bases and J by 8 bases. The CDR3 nucleotides read TGTGCCAGCAGCTTTTCCGACGGGGGGGATGAGCAGTTCTTC. This translates into CASSFSDGGDEQFF.

The chain recombines TRBV5-1 with TRBJ2-6; 10 positions agree with TRBD1. This CDR3 is 16 amino acids long. Germline CDR1 reads SGHRS; CDR2 reads YFSETQ. The junction had 3 bases not matched to a gene; V was cut back by 0 bases and J by 6 bases. Here the CDR3 reads CASSLGGQGLANVLTF. The CDR3 nucleotides read TGCGCCAGCAGCTTGGGGGGACAGGGGTTGGCCAACGTCCTGACTTTC.

The rearrangement links TRBV19 to TRBJ1-5; 9 bases are shared with TRBD1. CDR1 and CDR2 from the germline V gene are LNHDA and SQIVND (reference sequence). The CDR3 is made up of 17 amino acids. With V trimmed by 4 bases and J by 2 bases, 9 bases remained unmatched. This CDR3 is CASSTPDRGFGNQPQHF. The CDR3 DNA reads as TGTGCCAGTAGTACCCCGGACAGGGGATTCGGCAATCAGCCCCAGCATTTT.

V and J are TRBV7-9 and TRBJ2-1; 8 nucleotides line up with TRBD1. Germline lookup yields CDR1 SEHNR and CDR2 FQNEAQ (reference sequence). The CDR3 covers 15 residues. Trimming took 2 bases from V and 4 from J; bases not matched to a gene: 4. The CDR3 loop reads CASSLSGGGYNEQFF. The CDR3 region has the DNA TGTGCCAGCAGCTTATCAGGGGGCGGATACAATGAGCAGTTCTTC.

The rearrangement uses TRBV12-3 or TRBV12-4 and TRBJ1-2; D gene ambiguous. V was trimmed by 6 bases and J by 10 bases, leaving 18 bases between them. This CDR3 comprises 13 residues. Here the CDR3 reads CASSTSARRLYTF. DNA for the CDR3: TGTGCCAGCAGCACCTCGGCGAGGAGGCTCTACACCTTC.

The rearrangement joins TRBV2 to TRBJ1-5, with D unresolved. The germline V and J ends were trimmed by 2 bases and 8 bases, with 4 bases remaining between them. The CDR3 runs 11 residues. Germline CDR1 is SNHLY and CDR2 is FYNNEI. CDR3 sequence: CASSEREPQHF. The CDR3 coding sequence is TGTGCCAGCAGTGAACGGGAGCCCCAGCATTTT.